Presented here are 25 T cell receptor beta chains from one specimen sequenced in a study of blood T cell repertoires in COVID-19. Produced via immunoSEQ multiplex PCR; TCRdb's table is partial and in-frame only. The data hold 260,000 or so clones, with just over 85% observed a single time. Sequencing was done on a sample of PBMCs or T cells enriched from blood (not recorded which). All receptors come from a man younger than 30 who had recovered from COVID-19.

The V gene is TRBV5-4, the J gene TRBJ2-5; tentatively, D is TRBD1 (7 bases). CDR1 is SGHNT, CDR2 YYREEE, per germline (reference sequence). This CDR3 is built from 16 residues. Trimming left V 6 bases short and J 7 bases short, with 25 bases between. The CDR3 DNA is TGTGCCAGCACCGAAGTCGGAGGGGGCGTATCCCCGACCCAGTACTTC. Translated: CASTEVGGGVSPTQYF. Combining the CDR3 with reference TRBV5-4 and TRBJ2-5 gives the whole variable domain ETGVTQSPTHLIKTRGQQVTLRCSSQSGHNTVSWYQQALGQGPQFIFQYYREEENGRGNFPPRFSGLQFPNYSSELNVNALELDDSALYLCASTEVGGGVSPTQYFGPGTRLLVL.

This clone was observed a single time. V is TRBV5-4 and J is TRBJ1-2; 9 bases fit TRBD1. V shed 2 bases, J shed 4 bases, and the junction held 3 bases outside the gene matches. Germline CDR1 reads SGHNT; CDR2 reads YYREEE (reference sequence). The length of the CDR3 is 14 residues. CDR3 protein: CASSLKDRGYGYTF. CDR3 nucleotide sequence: TGTGCCAGCAGCTTAAAGGACAGGGGCTATGGCTACACCTTC.

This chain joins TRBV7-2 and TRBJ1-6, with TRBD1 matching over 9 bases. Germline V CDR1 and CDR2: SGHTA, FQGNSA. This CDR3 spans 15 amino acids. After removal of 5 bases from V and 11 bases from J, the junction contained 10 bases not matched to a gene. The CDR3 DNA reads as TGTGCCAGCAGCCCCGATCCCGGGACAGGGACACCCCTCCACTTT. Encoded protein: CASSPDPGTGTPLHF.

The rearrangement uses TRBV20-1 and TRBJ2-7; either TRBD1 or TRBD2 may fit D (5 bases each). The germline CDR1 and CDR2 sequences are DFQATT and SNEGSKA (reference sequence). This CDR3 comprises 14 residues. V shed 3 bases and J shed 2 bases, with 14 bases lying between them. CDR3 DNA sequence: TGCAGTGCTAGTGGGGCCGAGGGCACCTACGAGCAGTACTTC. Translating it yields CSASGAEGTYEQYF.

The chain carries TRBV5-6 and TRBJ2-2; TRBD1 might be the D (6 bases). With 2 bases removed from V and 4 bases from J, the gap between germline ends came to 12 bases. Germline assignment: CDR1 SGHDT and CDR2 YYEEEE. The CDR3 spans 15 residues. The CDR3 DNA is TGTGCCAGCAGCTTAGAGGGGGTTGGCACCGGGGAGCTGTTTTTT. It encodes CASSLEGVGTGELFF.

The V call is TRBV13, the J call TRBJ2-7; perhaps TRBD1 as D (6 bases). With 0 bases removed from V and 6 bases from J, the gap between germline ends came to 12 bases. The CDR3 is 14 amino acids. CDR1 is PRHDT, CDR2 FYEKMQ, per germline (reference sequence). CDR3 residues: CASSLGTGGLEQYF. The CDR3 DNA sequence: TGTGCCAGCAGCTTAGGGACAGGAGGACTCGAGCAGTACTTC.

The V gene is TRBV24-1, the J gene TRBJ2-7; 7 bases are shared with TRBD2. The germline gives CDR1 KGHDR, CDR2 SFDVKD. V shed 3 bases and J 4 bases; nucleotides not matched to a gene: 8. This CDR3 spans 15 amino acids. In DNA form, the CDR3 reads TGTGCCACCAGTGATGCCTCTAGCGGCCCATACGAGCAGTACTTC. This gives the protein CATSDASSGPYEQYF.

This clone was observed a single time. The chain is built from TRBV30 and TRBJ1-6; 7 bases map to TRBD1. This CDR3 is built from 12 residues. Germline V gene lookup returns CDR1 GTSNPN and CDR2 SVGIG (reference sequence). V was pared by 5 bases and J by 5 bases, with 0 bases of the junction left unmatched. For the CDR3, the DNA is TGTGCCTGGGACAGGGATAATTCACCCCTCCACTTT. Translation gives CAWDRDNSPLHF.

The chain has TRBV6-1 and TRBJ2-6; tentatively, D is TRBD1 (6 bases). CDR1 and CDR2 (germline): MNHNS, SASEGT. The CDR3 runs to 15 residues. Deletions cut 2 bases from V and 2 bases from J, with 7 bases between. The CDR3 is CASSEPGAGANVLTF. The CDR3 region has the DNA TGTGCCAGCAGTGAACCAGGGGCTGGGGCCAACGTCCTGACTTTC.

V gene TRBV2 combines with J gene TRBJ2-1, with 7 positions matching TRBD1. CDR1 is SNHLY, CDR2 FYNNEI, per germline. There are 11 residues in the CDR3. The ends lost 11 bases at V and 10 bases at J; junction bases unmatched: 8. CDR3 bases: TGTGCCTTACAGGGGACACTCGAGCAGTTCTTC. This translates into CALQGTLEQFF.

The CDR3 sequence is CASTSTWSAYEQYF. CDR3 sequence (DNA): TGTGCCAGTACCTCAACGTGGTCGGCCTACGAGCAGTACTTC. The chain has TRBV19 and TRBJ2-7; D is uncertain. Trimming stripped 7 bases from V and 2 bases from J, with 15 bases between. Germline V gives CDR1 LNHDA, CDR2 SQIVND (reference sequence). The CDR3 length is 14 residues. Full variable domain (missing parts from reference TRBV19 and TRBJ2-7): DGGITQSPKYLFRKEGQNVTLSCEQNLNHDAMYWYRQDPGQGLRLIYYSQIVNDFQKGDIAEGYSVSREKKESFPLTVTSAQKNPTAFYLCASTSTWSAYEQYFGPGTRLTVT.

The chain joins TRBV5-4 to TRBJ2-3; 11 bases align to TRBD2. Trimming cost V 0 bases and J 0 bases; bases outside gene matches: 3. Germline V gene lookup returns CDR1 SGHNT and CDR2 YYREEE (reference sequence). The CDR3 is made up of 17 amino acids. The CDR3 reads CASSLASGGFSTDTQYF. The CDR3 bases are TGTGCCAGCAGCTTGGCTAGCGGGGGGTTCAGCACAGATACGCAGTATTTT.

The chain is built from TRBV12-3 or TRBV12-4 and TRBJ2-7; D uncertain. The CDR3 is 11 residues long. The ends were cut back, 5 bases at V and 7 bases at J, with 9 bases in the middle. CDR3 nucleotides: TGTGCCAGCAGTCTCCTAAAAGAGCAGTACTTC. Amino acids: CASSLLKEQYF.

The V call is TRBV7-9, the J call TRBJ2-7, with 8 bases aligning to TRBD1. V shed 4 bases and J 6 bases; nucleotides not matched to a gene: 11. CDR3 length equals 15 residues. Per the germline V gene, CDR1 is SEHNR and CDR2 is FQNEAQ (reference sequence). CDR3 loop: CASSSGGRVKGEQYF. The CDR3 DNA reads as TGTGCCAGCAGCTCAGGGGGCAGGGTGAAGGGCGAGCAGTACTTC.

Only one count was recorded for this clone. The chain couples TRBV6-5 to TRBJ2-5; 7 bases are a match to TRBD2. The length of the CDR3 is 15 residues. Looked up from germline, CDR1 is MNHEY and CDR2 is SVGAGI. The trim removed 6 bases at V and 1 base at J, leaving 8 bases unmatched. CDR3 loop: CASSSAGAGQETQYF. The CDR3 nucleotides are TGTGCCAGCAGCTCGGCGGGAGCTGGCCAAGAGACCCAGTACTTC.

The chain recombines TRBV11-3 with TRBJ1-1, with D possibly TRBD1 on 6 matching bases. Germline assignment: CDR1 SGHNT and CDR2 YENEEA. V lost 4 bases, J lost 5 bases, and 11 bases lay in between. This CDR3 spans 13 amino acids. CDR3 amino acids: CASSSRGWTEAFF. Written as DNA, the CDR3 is TGTGCCAGCAGCTCCAGGGGTTGGACTGAAGCTTTCTTT.

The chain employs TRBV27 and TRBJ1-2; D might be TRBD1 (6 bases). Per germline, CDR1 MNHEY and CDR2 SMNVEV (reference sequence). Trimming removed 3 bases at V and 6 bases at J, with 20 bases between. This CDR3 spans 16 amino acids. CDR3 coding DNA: TGTGCCAGCAGTTTGCGGGCAGGGGTCGTTCAGCATGGCTACACCTTC. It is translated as CASSLRAGVVQHGYTF.

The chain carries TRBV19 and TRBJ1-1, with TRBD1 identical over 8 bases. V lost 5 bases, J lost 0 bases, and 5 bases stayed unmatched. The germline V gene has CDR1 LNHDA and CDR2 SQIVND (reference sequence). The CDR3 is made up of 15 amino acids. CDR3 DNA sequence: TGTGCCAGTAGTCGTTGGACAGGGATGAACACTGAAGCTTTCTTT. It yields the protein CASSRWTGMNTEAFF.

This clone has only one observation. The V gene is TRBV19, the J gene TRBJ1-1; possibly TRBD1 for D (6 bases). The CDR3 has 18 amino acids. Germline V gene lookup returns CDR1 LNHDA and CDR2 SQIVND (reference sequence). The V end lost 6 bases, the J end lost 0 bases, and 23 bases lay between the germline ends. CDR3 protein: CASRPLGVDRLLNTEAFF. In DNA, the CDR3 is TGTGCCAGTAGACCATTGGGGGTAGACAGGCTGTTGAACACTGAAGCTTTCTTT.

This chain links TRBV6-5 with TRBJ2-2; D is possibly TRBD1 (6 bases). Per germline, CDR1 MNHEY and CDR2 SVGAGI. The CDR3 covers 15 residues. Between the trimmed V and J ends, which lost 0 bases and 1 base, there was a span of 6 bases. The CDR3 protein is CASSYSTGNTGELFF. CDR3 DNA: TGTGCCAGCAGTTACTCGACAGGGAACACCGGGGAGCTGTTTTTT.

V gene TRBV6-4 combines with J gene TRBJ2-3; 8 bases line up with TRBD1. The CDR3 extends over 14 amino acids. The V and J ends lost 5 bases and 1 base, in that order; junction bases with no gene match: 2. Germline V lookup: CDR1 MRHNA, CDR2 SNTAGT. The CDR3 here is CASSSQGGTDTQYF. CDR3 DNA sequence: TGTGCCAGCAGTTCACAGGGGGGCACAGATACGCAGTATTTT.

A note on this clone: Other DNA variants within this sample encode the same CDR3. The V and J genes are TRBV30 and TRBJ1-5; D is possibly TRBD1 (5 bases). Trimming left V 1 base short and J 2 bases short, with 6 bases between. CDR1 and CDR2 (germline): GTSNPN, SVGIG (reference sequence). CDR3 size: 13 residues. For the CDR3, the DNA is TGTGCCTGGAGTGGGGGGGGCAATCAGCCCCAGCATTTT. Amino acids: CAWSGGGNQPQHF.

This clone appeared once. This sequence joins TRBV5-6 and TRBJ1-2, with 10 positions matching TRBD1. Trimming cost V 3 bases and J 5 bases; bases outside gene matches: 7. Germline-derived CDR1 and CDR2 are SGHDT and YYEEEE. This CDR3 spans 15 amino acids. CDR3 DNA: TGTGCCAGCAGCTCTCAGACAGGGGGCTTGTATGGCTACACCTTC. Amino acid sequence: CASSSQTGGLYGYTF.

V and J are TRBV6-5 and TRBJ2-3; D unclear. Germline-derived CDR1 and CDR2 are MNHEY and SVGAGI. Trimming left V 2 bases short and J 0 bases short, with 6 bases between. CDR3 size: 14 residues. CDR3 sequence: CASSYQTSTDTQYF. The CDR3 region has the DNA TGTGCCAGCAGTTACCAGACTAGCACAGATACGCAGTATTTT.

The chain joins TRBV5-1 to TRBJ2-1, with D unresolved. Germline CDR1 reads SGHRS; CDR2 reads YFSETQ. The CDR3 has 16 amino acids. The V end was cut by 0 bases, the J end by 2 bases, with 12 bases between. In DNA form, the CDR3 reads TGCGCCAGCAGCTTGGTTGGAGACTCCGCCTACAATGAGCAGTTCTTC. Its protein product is CASSLVGDSAYNEQFF. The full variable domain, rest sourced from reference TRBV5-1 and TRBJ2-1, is KAGVTQTPRYLIKTRGQQVTLSCSPISGHRSVSWYQQTPGQGLQFLFEYFSETQRNKGNFPGRFSGRQFSNSRSEMNVSTLELGDSALYLCASSLVGDSAYNEQFFGPGTRLTVL.